The 23 T cell receptor beta chains below were found in one sample sequenced in a study of cytomegalovirus exposure and HLA in healthy donors. PCR was performed using 60 Vbeta and 13 Jbeta primers. This table comes from immunoSEQ multiplex PCR, and its TCRdb copy is limited to in-frame clones, with some not included. The repertoire has 120,000 or so clones, approximately 68% of them found once; the top ten carry less than 2%. The source material was PBMCs. The receptors were gathered from a man aged 25-45 years in good health and CMV-seropositive.

V is TRBV5-1 and J is TRBJ1-2, with a possible D match to TRBD1 (5 bases). Germline values: CDR1 SGHRS, CDR2 YFSETQ. V lost 5 bases and J lost 3, with 14 bases in between. This CDR3 has 14 amino acids. CDR3 protein: CASSRDSPYYGYTF. DNA of the CDR3: TGCGCCAGCAGTCGCGACAGCCCTTACTATGGCTACACCTTC.

This clone was found once. The chain employs TRBV7-2 and TRBJ2-2, with 9 bases matching TRBD1. The CDR3 runs 14 residues. After removal of 10 bases from V and 1 base from J, the junction contained 4 bases not matched to a gene. CDR1 SGHTA and CDR2 FQGNSA come from the germline V gene. The CDR3 DNA follows: TGTGCCACCCCGGGACAGGGGAACACCGGGGAGCTGTTTTTT. Translated, it gives CATPGQGNTGELFF.

The chain combines TRBV28 with TRBJ2-2, with 10 bases aligning to TRBD1. Germline assignment: CDR1 MDHEN and CDR2 SYDVKM. The CDR3 has 15 residues. The V and J ends lost 4 bases and 5 bases, in that order; junction bases with no gene match: 4. The CDR3, as DNA: TGTGCCAGCAGTTGGACAGGGGGGCGGACCGGGGAGCTGTTTTTT. It codes for CASSWTGGRTGELFF.

V and J are TRBV5-4 and TRBJ2-5, with 12 bases matching TRBD2. The J call may be in error: the DNA end matches TRBJ2-7 better. The CDR3 totals 15 residues. The germline V gene encodes CDR1 SGHNT and CDR2 YYREEE (reference sequence). The CDR3 region is CASSLVLAGGHEQYF. The CDR3, as DNA: TGTGCCAGCAGCTTGGTACTAGCGGGAGGTCACGAGCAGTACTTC.

The V and J genes are TRBV29-1 and TRBJ1-1, with TRBD1 identical over 7 bases. Per germline, CDR1 SQVTM and CDR2 ANQGSEA. The CDR3 length is 14 residues. J was trimmed by 0 bases and V by 3 bases; bases with no gene match: 4. CDR3 in amino acids: CSVDRTGMNTEAFF. The CDR3 DNA reads as TGCAGCGTTGATAGGACAGGAATGAACACTGAAGCTTTCTTT.

The chain couples TRBV7-8 to TRBJ1-1; tentative D call: TRBD1 (5 bases). CDR3 length: 14 residues. CDR1 is SGHVS and CDR2 is FQNEAQ in the germline V gene. The V end was cut by 2 bases, the J end by 5 bases, with 12 bases between. The CDR3, as DNA: TGTGCCAGCAGCTTACAGGGAGGATTGACTGAAGCTTTCTTT. As protein: CASSLQGGLTEAFF.

This chain connects TRBV29-1 to TRBJ2-1, with 14 bases that match TRBD2. The germline gives CDR1 SQVTM, CDR2 ANQGSEA. V shed 3 bases, J shed 4 bases, and the junction held 11 bases outside the gene matches. The CDR3 is made up of 18 amino acids. This chain's CDR3 is CSVDLGTSGRARYNEQFF. DNA for the CDR3: TGCAGCGTTGATTTGGGGACTAGCGGGAGAGCCCGGTACAATGAGCAGTTCTTC.

The chain is built from TRBV27 and TRBJ1-1, with D maybe TRBD1 (5 bases). The CDR3 is 15 residues long. Germline V gives CDR1 MNHEY, CDR2 SMNVEV (reference sequence). V lost 3 bases and J 4 bases, leaving 15 bases between the germline ends. CDR3 DNA sequence: TGTGCCAGCAGTTTTTATCAGGGTGCCGTCACTGAAGCTTTCTTT. Translating it yields CASSFYQGAVTEAFF.

In regard to this clone: A junction boundary mismatches the germline segment, possibly from a read error. Other DNA sequences in the sample encode the same CDR3. The V call is TRBV7-8, the J call TRBJ1-3; unclear D gene. This CDR3 has 17 residues. The germline CDR1 and CDR2 sequences are SGHVS and FQNEAQ. The CDR3 here is CASSLRTGAHSGNTIYF. CDR3 coding DNA: TGCGCCAGCAGCTTAAGAACGGGAGCCCACTCTGGAAACACCATATATTTT.

This chain uses TRBV5-1 with TRBJ1-1; D uncertain. The V gene's germline CDR1 is SGHRS and CDR2 YFSETQ. The V end lost 3 bases, the J end lost 7 bases, and 19 bases lay between the germline ends. This CDR3 has 15 amino acids. The CDR3 nucleotides are TGCGCCAGCAGCTCACAGCTTGGGAGCGCTAGTGAAGCTTTCTTT. It specifies CASSSQLGSASEAFF.

The chain uses TRBV15 and TRBJ2-7, with TRBD2 matching 7 bases. The CDR3 is 13 amino acids. Germline V gene data show CDR1 as LNHNV and CDR2 as YYDKDF (reference sequence). V gave up 8 bases and J gave up 6 bases; unmatched junction bases: 10. The CDR3 is CATRLAVRGEQYF. The CDR3 DNA sequence: TGTGCCACCCGGCTAGCGGTAAGGGGCGAGCAGTACTTC.

The rearrangement uses TRBV7-6 and TRBJ1-3; no firm D call. The length of the CDR3 is 18 residues. The germline gives CDR1 SGHVS, CDR2 FNYEAQ. V lost 4 bases, J lost 0 bases, and 19 bases lay in between. The CDR3, as DNA: TGTGCCAGCAGCTCTCCGGGAGATAGAAGGTCCTCTGGAAACACCATATATTTT. Its protein product is CASSSPGDRRSSGNTIYF.

The rearrangement joins TRBV10-3 to TRBJ2-1; weak D call: TRBD1 (5 bases). The germline V gene encodes CDR1 ENHRY and CDR2 SYGVKD. V was cut by 2 bases and J by 4 bases, with 12 bases left in between. This CDR3 has 15 amino acids. The CDR3 spells CAISEARGDYNEQFF. The CDR3 bases are TGTGCCATCAGTGAGGCAAGGGGCGATTACAATGAGCAGTTCTTC.

This clone was recorded only once. This chain links TRBV7-9 with TRBJ2-1; TRBD2 aligns across 7 bases. CDR1 SEHNR and CDR2 FQNEAQ come from the germline V gene (reference sequence). The CDR3 runs to 15 residues. V lost 5 bases to trimming and J lost 5 bases; unmatched junction nucleotides: 9. The CDR3 DNA sequence: TGTGCCAGCAGCCCCACGGGAGGATTTCACAATGAGCAGTTCTTC. Translation gives CASSPTGGFHNEQFF.

This clone was counted a few times. The chain carries TRBV15 and TRBJ2-2; 10 bases line up with TRBD1. CDR3 length equals 14 residues. The germline CDR1 and CDR2 sequences are LNHNV and YYDKDF (reference sequence). V dropped 8 bases and J dropped 3; count of bases not matched to a gene: 3. CDR3 bases: TGTGCCACCGGGACAGGGGACCACACCGGGGAGCTGTTTTTT. Its translation is CATGTGDHTGELFF.

This clone showed up just a few times. The CDR3, as DNA: TGTGCCAGTATCCCCTCCGGGGATGAAAAACTGTTTTTT. Protein product: CASIPSGDEKLFF. The gene calls are TRBV19 and TRBJ1-4; D not resolved. This CDR3 contains 13 residues. The V gene's germline CDR1 is LNHDA and CDR2 SQIVND (reference sequence). V lost 7 bases, J lost 6 bases, and 12 bases lay in between.

The chain combines TRBV4-2 with TRBJ2-7, with D possibly TRBD2 on 6 matching bases. Germline V gene sequence: CDR1 LGHNA, CDR2 YNFKEQ. The ends were cut back, 4 bases at V and 0 bases at J, with 13 bases in the middle. The CDR3 is made up of 15 amino acids. CDR3 sequence reads: CASSRSRDSSYEQYF. The CDR3 nucleotides are TGTGCCAGCAGCCGAAGTCGGGACTCCTCCTACGAGCAGTACTTC.

The V and J genes are TRBV9 and TRBJ2-7; 8 bases align to TRBD1. CDR1 and CDR2 from the germline V gene are SGDLS and YYNGEE. With 3 bases clipped from V and 7 bases from J, the junction kept 9 bases outside the gene matches. CDR3 size: 14 residues. The CDR3 sequence: CASSASRQGREQYF. In nucleotides, the CDR3 is TGTGCCAGCAGCGCGAGCCGACAGGGGAGAGAGCAGTACTTC.

This clone appeared a few times. The chain carries TRBV6-1 and TRBJ1-1; D might be TRBD1 (5 bases). Germline V gives CDR1 MNHNS, CDR2 SASEGT. Trimming shortened V by 8 bases and J by 3 bases, and 19 bases separated the two germline ends. The CDR3 consists of 15 residues. CDR3 nucleotides: TGTGCCAGCCGAGGACACGATGTTGGGGACACTGAAGCTTTCTTT. This encodes CASRGHDVGDTEAFF.

The V call is TRBV5-6, the J call TRBJ1-3; 8 bases are shared with TRBD1. The germline V gene has CDR1 SGHDT and CDR2 YYEEEE. Trimming took 0 bases from V and 0 from J; bases not matched to a gene: 5. The CDR3 is 17 amino acids. This CDR3 reads CASSLASGGHSGNTIYF. The DNA of the CDR3 is TGTGCCAGCAGCTTGGCATCAGGGGGCCACTCTGGAAACACCATATATTTT.

This chain connects TRBV7-9 to TRBJ1-2; possibly TRBD1 for D (5 bases). CDR3 length: 16 residues. Germline loops: CDR1 SEHNR, CDR2 FQNEAQ (reference sequence). V was trimmed by 4 bases and J by 4 bases, leaving 19 bases between them. CDR3 residues: CASSSHPTELLYGYTF. The CDR3 DNA reads TGTGCCAGCAGCTCCCACCCGACAGAATTACTCTATGGCTACACCTTC.

V is TRBV5-1 and J is TRBJ1-1; D perhaps matches TRBD1 (5 bases). The CDR3 is 14 amino acids. CDR1 is SGHRS and CDR2 is YFSETQ in the germline V gene. V lost 5 bases, J lost 3 bases, and 14 bases lay in between. CDR3 residues: CASRRGGSDTEAFF. The DNA for the CDR3 is TGCGCCAGCAGACGTGGGGGGTCGGACACTGAAGCTTTCTTT.

The rearrangement uses TRBV5-4 and TRBJ2-1; the match to TRBD1 covers 7 bases. Germline CDR1 reads SGHNT; CDR2 reads YYREEE (reference sequence). This CDR3 is 13 amino acids long. J was trimmed by 9 bases and V by 5 bases; bases with no gene match: 8. CDR3 coding DNA: TGTGCCAGCAGTTACGACAGGGCGGGTGAGCAGTTCTTC. Amino acid sequence: CASSYDRAGEQFF.